A single sample gave rise to the 27 T cell receptor beta chains below, sequenced in a study of shared T cell receptors in the human thymus. Repertoires were generated with immunoSEQ multiplex PCR, while TCRdb's copy carries only in-frame clones and drops some. The sample includes more than 300,000 clones, around 93% seen only once; the top ten take about 0.02%. Sequencing used thymocytes. The source of these receptors is a human donor.

The V and J genes are TRBV7-9 and TRBJ1-2; D perhaps matches TRBD1 (5 bases). The CDR3 runs 11 residues. The germline CDR1 and CDR2 sequences are SEHNR and FQNEAQ (reference sequence). Trimming pared 5 bases from V and 12 bases from J, leaving 13 bases between. The CDR3 loop reads CASSGDSANTF. As DNA, the CDR3 is TGTGCCAGCAGCGGAGACAGTGCAAACACCTTC.

This chain joins TRBV11-1 and TRBJ2-1; 7 bases map to TRBD2. The CDR3 length is 18 residues. With 2 bases clipped from V and 0 bases from J, the junction kept 10 bases outside the gene matches. Germline V CDR1 and CDR2: SGHAT, FQDESV (reference sequence). The CDR3 sequence is CASSLWSGKQSSYNEQFF. DNA of the CDR3: TGTGCCAGCAGCTTATGGAGCGGGAAACAAAGCTCCTACAATGAGCAGTTCTTC.

The rearrangement uses TRBV28 and TRBJ2-2; D is uncertain. Germline CDR1 MDHEN, CDR2 SYDVKM. V lost 6 bases to trimming and J lost 2 bases, with 16 bases between them. This CDR3 spans 16 amino acids. The chain's CDR3 is CASSLLPTENTGELFF. The CDR3 bases are TGTGCCAGCAGCCTTCTCCCGACGGAAAACACCGGGGAGCTGTTTTTT.

The V call is TRBV7-8, the J call TRBJ1-1; possibly TRBD1 for D (6 bases). The CDR3 runs to 15 residues. V was pared by 1 base and J by 7 bases, with 16 bases between. From germline, CDR1 is SGHVS and CDR2 FQNEAQ. DNA of the CDR3: TGTGCCAGCAGCTTAGTATCGAACAGGGAAGGTGAAGCTTTCTTT. It translates to CASSLVSNREGEAFF.

The gene calls are TRBV30 and TRBJ2-3; D uncertain. V was pared by 1 base and J by 7 bases, with 3 bases between. CDR1 is GTSNPN and CDR2 is SVGIG in the germline V gene (reference sequence). The CDR3 is made up of 10 amino acids. The chain's CDR3 is CAWSGHTQYF. CDR3 sequence (DNA): TGTGCCTGGAGTGGGCATACGCAGTATTTT.

The chain has TRBV5-4 and TRBJ1-1, with D possibly matching TRBD1 (5 bases). This CDR3 has 11 residues. V lost 4 bases, J lost 8 bases, and 9 bases lay in between. Looked up from germline, CDR1 is SGHNT and CDR2 is YYREEE (reference sequence). In DNA, the CDR3 is TGTGCCAGCAGCGTCGACAGAGAAGCTTTCTTT. It yields the protein CASSVDREAFF.

The chain employs TRBV27 and TRBJ2-6; no clear D. Trimming stripped 6 bases from V and 2 bases from J, with 23 bases between. From germline, CDR1 is MNHEY and CDR2 SMNVEV (reference sequence). The CDR3 runs 19 residues. The CDR3, as DNA: TGTGCCAGCAGCCTATACCGTCGCCCCGGTCGGACTGGGGCCAACGTCCTGACTTTC. This codes for CASSLYRRPGRTGANVLTF.

The chain links TRBV7-2 to TRBJ1-4; D is uncertain. The CDR3 totals 15 residues. Trimming pared 4 bases from V and 0 bases from J, leaving 9 bases between. In germline, CDR1 is SGHTA, CDR2 FQGNSA. For the CDR3, the DNA is TGTGCCAGCAGCTCCTTCTTAACAACTAATGAAAAACTGTTTTTT. Translation gives CASSSFLTTNEKLFF.

The rearrangement uses TRBV4-2 and TRBJ2-2, with 9 bases fitting TRBD2. V trimming: 0 bases; J trimming: 7 bases; junction bases outside the gene matches: 9. CDR1 is LGHNA and CDR2 is YNFKEQ in the germline V gene. The CDR3 is made up of 17 amino acids. This chain's CDR3 is CASSQDSGLAAGGELFF. CDR3 in DNA: TGTGCCAGCAGCCAAGATTCGGGACTAGCTGCCGGCGGGGAGCTGTTTTTT.

The V and J genes are TRBV18 and TRBJ2-1; TRBD2 matches at 8 bases. From germline, CDR1 is KGHSH and CDR2 LQKENI. CDR3 length: 17 amino acids. The V and J ends lost 4 bases and 3 bases, in that order; junction bases with no gene match: 11. The CDR3 reads CASSRGGRLGFYNEQFF. CDR3 nucleotides: TGTGCCAGCTCACGGGGCGGGAGGTTGGGGTTCTACAATGAGCAGTTCTTC.

The CDR3, as DNA: TGTGCCACCAGCGGGGAGGAGACTAGCGGGAGACCTCGCGAGCAGTACTTC. Its protein product is CATSGEETSGRPREQYF. The chain recombines TRBV15 with TRBJ2-7, with 12 positions matching TRBD2. The CDR3 spans 17 residues. The ends lost 5 bases at V and 6 bases at J; junction bases unmatched: 14. Per germline, CDR1 LNHNV and CDR2 YYDKDF (reference sequence).

The rearrangement links TRBV4-3 to TRBJ1-2; D unresolved. Germline V gene data show CDR1 as LGHNA and CDR2 as YSLEER. The ends were cut back, 0 bases at V and 7 bases at J, with 15 bases in the middle. This CDR3 is built from 15 residues. The CDR3 loop is CASSQDRQVRSGYTF. DNA for the CDR3: TGCGCCAGCAGCCAAGATAGGCAGGTTCGGAGTGGCTACACCTTC.

The count of this clone is one. The gene calls are TRBV2 and TRBJ1-5; 8 bases align to TRBD1. This CDR3 has 17 amino acids. CDR1 is SNHLY, CDR2 FYNNEI, per germline. Unmatched junction bases numbered 16, after V lost 8 bases and J lost 4 bases. The CDR3 loop is CASLRDRGPVRNQPQHF. For the CDR3, the DNA is TGTGCCAGCTTACGAGACAGGGGCCCAGTCCGTAATCAGCCCCAGCATTTT.

With respect to this clone: Other DNA sequences within the sample encode an identical CDR3. The chain is built from TRBV18 and TRBJ1-1; no clear D gene. CDR3 size: 12 residues. Per the germline V gene, CDR1 is KGHSH and CDR2 is LQKENI. V lost 3 bases to trimming and J lost 3 bases, with 5 bases between them. CDR3 in amino acids: CASSPLHTEAFF. The CDR3 bases are TGTGCCAGCTCACCGCTGCACACTGAAGCTTTCTTT.

This chain joins TRBV5-8 and TRBJ1-4; a possible D gene is TRBD1 (5 bases). V lost 4 bases and J 5 bases, leaving 15 bases between the germline ends. This CDR3 is built from 15 residues. CDR1 and CDR2 from the germline V gene are SGHTS and YDEGEE. The DNA for the CDR3 is TGTGCCAGCAGCAGCGACAGACAATTAAATGAAAAACTGTTTTTT. It is translated as CASSSDRQLNEKLFF.

The rearrangement links TRBV11-2 to TRBJ2-1; the D gene is possibly TRBD1 (5 bases). The length of the CDR3 is 17 residues. V was shortened by 0 bases and J by 5 bases, with 17 bases between the two germline ends. Germline CDR1 and CDR2: SGHAT and FQNNGV. CDR3 residues: CASSLEGRGRAHNEQFF. For the CDR3, the DNA is TGTGCCAGCAGCTTAGAAGGTCGCGGCAGGGCACACAATGAGCAGTTCTTC. The variable domain in full, completed from reference TRBV11-2 and TRBJ2-1, reads EAGVAQSPRYKIIEKRQSVAFWCNPISGHATLYWYQQILGQGPKLLIQFQNNGVVDDSQLPKDRFSAERLKGVDSTLKIQPAKLEDSAVYLCASSLEGRGRAHNEQFFGPGTRLTVL.

The chain couples TRBV27 to TRBJ1-4; D uncertain. CDR1 is MNHEY and CDR2 is SMNVEV in the germline V gene (reference sequence). V dropped 2 bases and J dropped 1 base, with 5 bases sitting between them. The CDR3 has 14 residues. The chain's CDR3 is CASSLAGTNEKLFF. Written as DNA, the CDR3 is TGTGCCAGCAGTTTAGCCGGAACTAATGAAAAACTGTTTTTT.

This chain joins TRBV19 and TRBJ1-5; tentatively, D is TRBD1 (5 bases). V shed 6 bases and J shed 2 bases, with 17 bases lying between them. The CDR3 has 16 amino acids. Germline loops: CDR1 LNHDA, CDR2 SQIVND (reference sequence). The CDR3: CASSPQGLSGNQPQHF. The DNA of the CDR3 is TGTGCCAGTAGCCCTCAGGGTCTAAGCGGCAATCAGCCCCAGCATTTT.

The chain couples TRBV18 to TRBJ2-7; no firm D call. This CDR3 has 16 residues. The V gene lost 0 bases and the J gene lost 0 bases, with 12 bases spanning the gap. Germline CDR1 KGHSH, CDR2 LQKENI. The CDR3: CASSPPGSGFSYEQYF. The CDR3 coding sequence is TGTGCCAGCTCACCACCGGGGTCAGGTTTCTCCTACGAGCAGTACTTC.

CDR3 sequence (DNA): TGTGCCAGCAGAATTCTGAGGGGGGCGGTGATCACTGAAGCTTTCTTT. It specifies CASRILRGAVITEAFF. The chain employs TRBV28 and TRBJ1-1, with D perhaps TRBD1 (6 bases). Germline CDR1 reads MDHEN; CDR2 reads SYDVKM. This CDR3 spans 16 amino acids. Trimming removed 6 bases from V and 4 bases from J, with 21 bases in between.

This clone is a singleton in its sample. The chain uses TRBV29-1 and TRBJ2-7; D might be TRBD1 (6 bases). CDR3 size: 14 residues. Germline CDR1 and CDR2: SQVTM and ANQGSEA. The ends were cut back, 5 bases at V and 2 bases at J, with 16 bases in the middle. CDR3: CSVTSRQDTYEQYF. CDR3 DNA: TGCAGCGTTACTTCTAGACAGGATACCTACGAGCAGTACTTC.

The chain recombines TRBV4-1 with TRBJ2-7, with D perhaps TRBD1 (5 bases). This CDR3 has 17 residues. Germline loops: CDR1 MGHRA, CDR2 YSYEKL. V was shortened by 3 bases and J by 0 bases, with 18 bases between the two germline ends. As DNA, the CDR3 is TGCGCCAGCAGCCACCACATGGGGCCAGGGCCCTCCTACGAGCAGTACTTC. Translating it yields CASSHHMGPGPSYEQYF.

The chain has TRBV5-1 and TRBJ2-7; 9 nucleotides align to TRBD1. Trimming took 4 bases from V and 5 from J; bases not matched to a gene: 7. Germline V gene data show CDR1 as SGHRS and CDR2 as YFSETQ. CDR3 length: 14 amino acids. This CDR3 reads CASSPGTGSNEQYF. The DNA of the CDR3 is TGCGCCAGCAGCCCCGGGACAGGGAGCAACGAGCAGTACTTC.

This chain connects TRBV9 to TRBJ2-1; D tentatively fits TRBD1 or TRBD2 (6 bases each). Between the trimmed V and J ends, which lost 0 bases and 2 bases, there was a span of 15 bases. The CDR3 is made up of 17 amino acids. Per the germline V gene, CDR1 is SGDLS and CDR2 is YYNGEE. In DNA form, the CDR3 reads TGTGCCAGCAGCGTAGTGGTGGGGGGCGCCCCCTACAATGAGCAGTTCTTC. Its protein is CASSVVVGGAPYNEQFF.

The V call is TRBV9, the J call TRBJ2-5; 12 bases line up with TRBD2. This CDR3 has 16 residues. V was pared by 4 bases and J by 2 bases, with 6 bases of the junction left unmatched. Per germline, CDR1 SGDLS and CDR2 YYNGEE. CDR3 bases: TGTGCCAGCAGCATCCTTCTAGCGGGAGGGCAAGAGACCCAGTACTTC. This translates into CASSILLAGGQETQYF.

The chain joins TRBV28 to TRBJ2-7; D unclear. The CDR3 length is 16 residues. The V end lost 6 bases, the J end lost 3 bases, and 21 bases lay between the germline ends. Germline values: CDR1 MDHEN, CDR2 SYDVKM. DNA for the CDR3: TGTGCCAGCAGGCCCGACACGACGGTCGAGGTCTACGAGCAGTACTTC. Protein sequence: CASRPDTTVEVYEQYF.

The V call is TRBV19, the J call TRBJ1-3; maybe TRBD1 (6 bases). This CDR3 has 17 amino acids. Trimming shortened V by 4 bases and J by 0 bases, and 16 bases separated the two germline ends. Germline V gene data show CDR1 as LNHDA and CDR2 as SQIVND (reference sequence). The CDR3 loop reads CASSTGGRGFSGNTIYF. The CDR3 region has the DNA TGTGCCAGTAGTACCGGCGGCAGGGGCTTCTCTGGAAACACCATATATTTT.